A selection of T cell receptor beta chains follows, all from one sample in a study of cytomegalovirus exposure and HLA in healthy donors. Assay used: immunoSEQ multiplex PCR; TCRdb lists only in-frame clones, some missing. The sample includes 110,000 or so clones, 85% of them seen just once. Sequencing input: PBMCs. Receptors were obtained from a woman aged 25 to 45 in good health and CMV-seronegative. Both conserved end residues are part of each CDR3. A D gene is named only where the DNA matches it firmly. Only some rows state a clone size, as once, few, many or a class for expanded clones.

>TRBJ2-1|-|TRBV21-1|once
CASSKPASGGAHNEQFF
TGTGCCAGCAGCAAACCCGCTAGCGGGGGGGCCCACAATGAGCAGTTCTTC
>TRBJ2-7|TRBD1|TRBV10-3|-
CAISTGTGSTYEQYF
TGTGCCATCAGCACCGGGACAGGGAGTACCTACGAGCAGTACTTC
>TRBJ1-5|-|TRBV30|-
CAWSAQGNQPQHF
TGTGCCTGGAGTGCGCAGGGGAATCAGCCCCAGCATTTT
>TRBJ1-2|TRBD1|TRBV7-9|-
CASSQLRPQDRGQSGYTF
TGTGCCAGCAGCCAACTACGCCCGCAAGACAGGGGGCAAAGTGGCTACACCTTC
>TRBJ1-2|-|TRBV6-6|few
CASSYGQNYGYTF
TGTGCCAGCAGTTACGGACAAAACTATGGCTACACCTTC
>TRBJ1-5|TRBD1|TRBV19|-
CASSPDRGTGQPQHF
TGTGCCAGTAGTCCCGACAGGGGTACTGGTCAGCCCCAGCATTTT
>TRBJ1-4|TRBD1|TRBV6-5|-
CASSYGDREGEKLFF
TGTGCCAGCAGTTACGGGGACAGGGAGGGCGAAAAACTGTTTTTT
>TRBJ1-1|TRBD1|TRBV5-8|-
CASSPTGGFTEAFF
TGTGCCAGCAGCCCGACAGGGGGGTTCACTGAAGCTTTCTTT
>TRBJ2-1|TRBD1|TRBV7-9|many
CASSPDRDLLGNEQFF
TGTGCCAGCAGCCCAGACAGGGACCTTCTGGGCAATGAGCAGTTCTTC
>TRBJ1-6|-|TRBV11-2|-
CATGGREALHF
TGTGCCACCGGTGGCAGGGAGGCCCTCCACTTT
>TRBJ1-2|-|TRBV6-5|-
CASSNFLPSGVYGYTF
TGTGCCAGCAGTAACTTTCTCCCCTCGGGGGTCTATGGCTACACCTTC
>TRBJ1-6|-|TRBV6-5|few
CASTLGGRNNSPLHF
TGTGCCAGCACGTTAGGGGGACGGAATAATTCACCCCTCCACTTT
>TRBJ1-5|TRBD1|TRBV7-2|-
CASTSGGGQPQHF
TGTGCCAGCACCTCAGGGGGAGGTCAGCCCCAGCATTTT
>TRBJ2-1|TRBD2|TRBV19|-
CASSVTSGGNEQFF
TGTGCCAGTAGTGTGACTAGCGGGGGGAATGAGCAGTTCTTC
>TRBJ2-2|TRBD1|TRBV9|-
CASSGAGTGYTGELFF
TGTGCCAGCAGCGGCGCCGGGACAGGCTACACCGGGGAGCTGTTTTTT
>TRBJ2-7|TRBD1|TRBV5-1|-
CASSLETGGYEQYF
TGCGCCAGCAGCTTGGAGACAGGGGGGTACGAGCAGTACTTC
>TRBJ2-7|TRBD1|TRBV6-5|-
CASTLDRVHEQYF
TGTGCCAGCACCCTCGACAGGGTTCACGAGCAGTACTTC
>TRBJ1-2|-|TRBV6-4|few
CASRGGYGYTF
TGTGCCAGCAGAGGGGGTTATGGCTACACCTTC
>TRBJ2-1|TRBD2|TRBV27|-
CASSWRLAGGGAYNEQFF
TGTGCCAGCTCCTGGAGACTAGCGGGGGGAGGGGCTTACAATGAGCAGTTCTTC
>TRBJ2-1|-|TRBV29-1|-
CSVGFRGSYNEQFF
TGCAGCGTTGGGTTTCGGGGGTCCTACAATGAGCAGTTCTTC
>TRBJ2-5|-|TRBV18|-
CASSPQGGNQETQYF
TGTGCCAGCTCACCACAGGGGGGGAACCAAGAGACCCAGTACTTC
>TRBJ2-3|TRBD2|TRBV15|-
CATSRSTSGGWLDTQYF
TGTGCCACCAGCAGGTCTACTAGCGGGGGTTGGCTGGATACGCAGTATTTT
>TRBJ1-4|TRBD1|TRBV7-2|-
CASSLDRVGEKLFF
TGTGCCAGCAGCTTGGACAGGGTGGGTGAAAAACTGTTTTTT
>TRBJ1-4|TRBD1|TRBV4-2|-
CASSKRPDRGGDEKLFF
TGTGCCAGCAGCAAAAGGCCAGACAGGGGAGGCGATGAAAAACTGTTTTTT
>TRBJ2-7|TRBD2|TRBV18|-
CASSPTRGGSYEQYF
TGTGCCAGCTCACCAACGCGGGGGGGCAGCTACGAGCAGTACTTC
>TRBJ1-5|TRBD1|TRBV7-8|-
CASSYLQGPSNQPQHF
TGTGCCAGCAGCTACTTACAGGGGCCTAGCAATCAGCCCCAGCATTTT
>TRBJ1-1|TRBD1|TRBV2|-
CASRGDSLNTEAFF
TGTGCCAGCAGGGGGGACAGTTTAAACACTGAAGCTTTCTTT
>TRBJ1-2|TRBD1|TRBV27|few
CASSSGQGAFFTGYTF
TGTGCCAGCAGTTCCGGACAGGGGGCGTTCTTCACTGGCTACACCTTC
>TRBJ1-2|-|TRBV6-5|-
CASSYGQPGYGYTF
TGTGCCAGCAGTTACGGACAGCCAGGTTATGGCTACACCTTC
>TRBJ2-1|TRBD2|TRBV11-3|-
CASSSEPGLAGGYNEQFF
TGTGCCAGCAGCTCCGAGCCGGGACTAGCGGGGGGGTACAATGAGCAGTTCTTC
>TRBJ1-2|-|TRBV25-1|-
CASRRGGYGYTF
TGTGCCAGCAGACGGGGGGGCTATGGCTACACCTTC
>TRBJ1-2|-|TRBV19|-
CASSKSVYGYTF
TGTGCCAGTAGTAAATCGGTCTATGGCTACACCTTC